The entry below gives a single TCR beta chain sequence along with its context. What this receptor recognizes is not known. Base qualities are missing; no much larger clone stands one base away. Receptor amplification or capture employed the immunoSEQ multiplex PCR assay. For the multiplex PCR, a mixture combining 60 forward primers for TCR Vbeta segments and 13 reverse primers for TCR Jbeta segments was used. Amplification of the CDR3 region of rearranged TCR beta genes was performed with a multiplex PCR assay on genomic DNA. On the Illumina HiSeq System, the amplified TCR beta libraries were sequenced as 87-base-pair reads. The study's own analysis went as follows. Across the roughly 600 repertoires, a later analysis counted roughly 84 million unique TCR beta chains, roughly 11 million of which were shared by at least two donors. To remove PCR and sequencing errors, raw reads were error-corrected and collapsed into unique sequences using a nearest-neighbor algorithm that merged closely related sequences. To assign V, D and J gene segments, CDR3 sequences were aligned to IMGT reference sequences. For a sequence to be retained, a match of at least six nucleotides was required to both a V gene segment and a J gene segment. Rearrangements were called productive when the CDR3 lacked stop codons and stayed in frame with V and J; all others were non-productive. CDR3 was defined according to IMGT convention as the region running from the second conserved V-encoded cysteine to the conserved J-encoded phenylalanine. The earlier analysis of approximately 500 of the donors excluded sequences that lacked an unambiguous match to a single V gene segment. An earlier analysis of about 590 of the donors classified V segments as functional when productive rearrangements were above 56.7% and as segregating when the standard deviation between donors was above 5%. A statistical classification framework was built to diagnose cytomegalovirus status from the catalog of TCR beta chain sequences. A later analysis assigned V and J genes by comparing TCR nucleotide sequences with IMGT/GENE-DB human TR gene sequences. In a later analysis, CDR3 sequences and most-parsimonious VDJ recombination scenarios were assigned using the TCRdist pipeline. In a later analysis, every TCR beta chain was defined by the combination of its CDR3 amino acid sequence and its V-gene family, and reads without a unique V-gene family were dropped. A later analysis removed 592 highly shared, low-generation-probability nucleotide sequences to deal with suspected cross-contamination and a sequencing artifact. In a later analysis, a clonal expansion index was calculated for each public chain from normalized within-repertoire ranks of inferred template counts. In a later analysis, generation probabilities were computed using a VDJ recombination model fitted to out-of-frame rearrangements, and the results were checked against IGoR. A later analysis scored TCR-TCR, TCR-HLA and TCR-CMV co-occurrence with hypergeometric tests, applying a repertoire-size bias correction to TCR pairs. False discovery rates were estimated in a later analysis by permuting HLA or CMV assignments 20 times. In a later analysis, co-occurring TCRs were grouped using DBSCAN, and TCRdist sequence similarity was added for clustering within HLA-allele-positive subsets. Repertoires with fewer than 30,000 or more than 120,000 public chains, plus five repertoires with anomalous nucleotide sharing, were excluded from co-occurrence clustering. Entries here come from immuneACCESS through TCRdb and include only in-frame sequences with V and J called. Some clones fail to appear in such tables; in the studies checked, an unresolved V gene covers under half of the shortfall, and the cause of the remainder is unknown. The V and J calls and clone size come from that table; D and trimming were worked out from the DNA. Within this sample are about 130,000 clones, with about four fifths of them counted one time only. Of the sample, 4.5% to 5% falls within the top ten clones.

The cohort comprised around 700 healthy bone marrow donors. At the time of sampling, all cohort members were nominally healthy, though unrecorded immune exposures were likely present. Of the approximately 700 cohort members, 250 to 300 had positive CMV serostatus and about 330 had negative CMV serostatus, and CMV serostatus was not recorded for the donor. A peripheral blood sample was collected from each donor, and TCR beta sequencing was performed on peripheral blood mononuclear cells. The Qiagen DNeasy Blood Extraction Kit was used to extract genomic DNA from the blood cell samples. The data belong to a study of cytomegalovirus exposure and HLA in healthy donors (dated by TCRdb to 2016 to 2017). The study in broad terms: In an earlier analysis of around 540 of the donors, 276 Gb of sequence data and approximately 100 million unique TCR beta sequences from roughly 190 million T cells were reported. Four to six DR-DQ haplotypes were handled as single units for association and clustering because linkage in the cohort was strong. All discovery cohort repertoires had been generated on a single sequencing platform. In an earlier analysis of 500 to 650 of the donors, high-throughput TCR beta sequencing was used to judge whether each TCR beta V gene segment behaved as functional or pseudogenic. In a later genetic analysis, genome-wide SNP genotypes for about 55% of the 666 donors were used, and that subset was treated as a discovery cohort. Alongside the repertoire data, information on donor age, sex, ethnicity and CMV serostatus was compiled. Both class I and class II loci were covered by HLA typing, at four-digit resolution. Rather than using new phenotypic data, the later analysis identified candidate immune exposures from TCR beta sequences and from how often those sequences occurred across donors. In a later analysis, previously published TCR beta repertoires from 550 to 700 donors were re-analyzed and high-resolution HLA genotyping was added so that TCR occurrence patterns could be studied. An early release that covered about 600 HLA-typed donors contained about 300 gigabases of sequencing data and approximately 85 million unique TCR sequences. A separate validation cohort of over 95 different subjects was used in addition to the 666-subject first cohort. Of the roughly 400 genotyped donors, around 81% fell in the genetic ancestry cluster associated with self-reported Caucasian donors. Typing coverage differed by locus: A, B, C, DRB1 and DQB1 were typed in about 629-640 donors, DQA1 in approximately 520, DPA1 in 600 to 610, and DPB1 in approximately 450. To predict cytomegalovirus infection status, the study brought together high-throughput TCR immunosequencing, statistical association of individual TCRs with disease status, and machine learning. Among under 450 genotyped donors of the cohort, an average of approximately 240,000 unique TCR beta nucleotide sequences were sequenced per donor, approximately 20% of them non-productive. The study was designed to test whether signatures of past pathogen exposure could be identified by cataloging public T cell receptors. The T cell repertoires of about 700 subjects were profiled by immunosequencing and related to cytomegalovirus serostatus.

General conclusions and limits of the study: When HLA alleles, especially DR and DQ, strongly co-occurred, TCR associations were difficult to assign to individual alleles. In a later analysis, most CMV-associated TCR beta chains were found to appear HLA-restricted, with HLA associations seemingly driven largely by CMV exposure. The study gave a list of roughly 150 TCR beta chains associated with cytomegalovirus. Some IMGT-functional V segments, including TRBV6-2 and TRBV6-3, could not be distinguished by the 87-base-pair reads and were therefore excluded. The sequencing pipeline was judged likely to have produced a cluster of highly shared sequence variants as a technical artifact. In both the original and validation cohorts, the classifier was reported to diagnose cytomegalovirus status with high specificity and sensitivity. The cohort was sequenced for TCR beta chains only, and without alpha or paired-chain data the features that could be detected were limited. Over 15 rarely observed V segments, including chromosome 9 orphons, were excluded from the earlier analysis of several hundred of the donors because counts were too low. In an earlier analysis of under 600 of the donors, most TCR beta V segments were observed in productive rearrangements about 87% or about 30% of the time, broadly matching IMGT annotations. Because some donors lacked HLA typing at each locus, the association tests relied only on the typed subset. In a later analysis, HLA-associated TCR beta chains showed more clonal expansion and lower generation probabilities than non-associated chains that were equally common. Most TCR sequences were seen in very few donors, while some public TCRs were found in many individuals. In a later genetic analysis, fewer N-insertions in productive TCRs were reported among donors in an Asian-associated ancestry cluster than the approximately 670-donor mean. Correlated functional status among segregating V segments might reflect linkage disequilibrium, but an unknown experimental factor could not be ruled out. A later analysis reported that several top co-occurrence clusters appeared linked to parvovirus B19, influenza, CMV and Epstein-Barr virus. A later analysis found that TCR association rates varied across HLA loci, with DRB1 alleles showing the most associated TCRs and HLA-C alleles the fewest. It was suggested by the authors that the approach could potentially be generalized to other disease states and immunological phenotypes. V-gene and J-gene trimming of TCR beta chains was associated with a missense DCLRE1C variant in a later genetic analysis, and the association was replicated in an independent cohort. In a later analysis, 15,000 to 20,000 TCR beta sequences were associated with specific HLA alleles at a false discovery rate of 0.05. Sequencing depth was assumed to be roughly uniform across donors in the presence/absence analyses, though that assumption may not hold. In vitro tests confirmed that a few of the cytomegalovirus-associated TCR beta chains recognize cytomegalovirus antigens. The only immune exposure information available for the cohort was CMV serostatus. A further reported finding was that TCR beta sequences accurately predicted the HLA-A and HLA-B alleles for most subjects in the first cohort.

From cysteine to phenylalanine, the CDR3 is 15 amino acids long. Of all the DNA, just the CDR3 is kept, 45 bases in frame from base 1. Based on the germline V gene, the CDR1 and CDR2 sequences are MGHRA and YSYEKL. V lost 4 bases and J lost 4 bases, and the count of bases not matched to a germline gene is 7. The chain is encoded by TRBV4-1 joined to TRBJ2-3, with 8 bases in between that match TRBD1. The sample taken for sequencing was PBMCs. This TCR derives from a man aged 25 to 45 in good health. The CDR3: CASSRGQGGPDTQYF. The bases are TGCGCCAGCAGCCGAGGACAGGGTGGTCCAGATACGCAGTATTTT.